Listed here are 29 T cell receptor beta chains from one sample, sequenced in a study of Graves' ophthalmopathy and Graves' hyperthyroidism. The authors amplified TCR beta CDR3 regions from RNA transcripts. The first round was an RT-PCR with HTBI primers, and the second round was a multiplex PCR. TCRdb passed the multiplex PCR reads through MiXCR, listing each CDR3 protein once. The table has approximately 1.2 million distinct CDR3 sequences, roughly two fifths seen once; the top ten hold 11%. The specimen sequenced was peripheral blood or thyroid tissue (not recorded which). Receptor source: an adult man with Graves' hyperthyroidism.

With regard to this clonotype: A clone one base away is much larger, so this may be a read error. CDR3: CASRSTGPTYEQYF. In nucleotides, the CDR3 is TGTGCCAGCAGGTCTACAGGTCCCACCTACGAGCAGTACTTC. The chain links TRBV2 to TRBJ2-7; a possible D gene is TRBD1 (5 bases). V was cut by 6 bases and J by 2 bases, with 14 bases left in between. Germline values: CDR1 SNHLY, CDR2 FYNNEI. The CDR3 is 14 residues long. The full variable domain, in which reference TRBV2 and TRBJ2-7 provide the parts outside the CDR3, is EPEVTQTPSHQVTQMGQEVILRCVPISNHLYFYWYRQILGQKVEFLVSFYNNEISEKSEIFDDQFSVERPDGSNFTLKIRSTKLEDSAMYFCASRSTGPTYEQYFGPGTRLTVT.

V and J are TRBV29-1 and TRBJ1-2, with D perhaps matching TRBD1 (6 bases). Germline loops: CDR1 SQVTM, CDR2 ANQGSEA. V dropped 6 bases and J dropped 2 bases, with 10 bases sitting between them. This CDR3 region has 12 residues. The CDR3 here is CSVPGVNYGYTF. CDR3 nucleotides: TGCAGCGTACCAGGGGTGAACTATGGCTACACCTTC. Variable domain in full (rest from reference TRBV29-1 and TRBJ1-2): SAVISQKPSRDICQRGTSLTIQCQVDSQVTMMFWYRQQPGQSLTLIATANQGSEATYESGFVIDKFPISRPNLTFSTLTVSNMSPEDSSIYLCSVPGVNYGYTFGSGTRLTVV.

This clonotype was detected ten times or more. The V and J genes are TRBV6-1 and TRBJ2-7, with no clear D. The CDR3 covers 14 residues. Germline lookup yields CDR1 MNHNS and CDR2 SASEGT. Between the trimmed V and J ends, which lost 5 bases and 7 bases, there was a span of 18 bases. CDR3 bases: TGTGCCAGCAGTAACTGGGGTGGCTTTGGAGAGCAGTACTTC. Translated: CASSNWGGFGEQYF.

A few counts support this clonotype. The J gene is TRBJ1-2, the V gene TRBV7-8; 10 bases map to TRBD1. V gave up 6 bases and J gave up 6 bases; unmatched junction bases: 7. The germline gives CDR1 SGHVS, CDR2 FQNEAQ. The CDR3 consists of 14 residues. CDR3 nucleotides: TGTGCCAGCAGGTCTGGGACAGGGGAAGATGGCTACACCTTC. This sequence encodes CASRSGTGEDGYTF.

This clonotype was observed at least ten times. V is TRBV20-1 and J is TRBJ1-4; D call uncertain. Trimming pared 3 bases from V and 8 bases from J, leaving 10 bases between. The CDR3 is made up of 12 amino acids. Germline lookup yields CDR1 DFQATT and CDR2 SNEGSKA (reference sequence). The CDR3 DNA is TGCAGTGCTAGCGGCGGGGAGGAAAAACTGTTTTTT. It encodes CSASGGEEKLFF.

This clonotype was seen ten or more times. The CDR3 nucleotides read TGTGCCAGCAGCTTACAACGGACAGGAATGAAGTACGAGCAGTACTTC. This encodes CASSLQRTGMKYEQYF. The chain uses TRBV7-8 and TRBJ2-7; 7 nucleotides match TRBD1. CDR3 length equals 16 residues. Germline trimming cut 2 bases from V and 4 bases from J; bases unmatched to any gene: 11. Germline V lookup: CDR1 SGHVS, CDR2 FQNEAQ.

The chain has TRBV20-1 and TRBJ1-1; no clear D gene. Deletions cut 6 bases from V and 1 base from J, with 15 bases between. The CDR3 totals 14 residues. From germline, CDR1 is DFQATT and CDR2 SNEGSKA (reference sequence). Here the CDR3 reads CSAPEFVRNTEAFF. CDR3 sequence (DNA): TGCAGTGCCCCGGAGTTTGTCAGGAACACTGAAGCTTTCTTT.

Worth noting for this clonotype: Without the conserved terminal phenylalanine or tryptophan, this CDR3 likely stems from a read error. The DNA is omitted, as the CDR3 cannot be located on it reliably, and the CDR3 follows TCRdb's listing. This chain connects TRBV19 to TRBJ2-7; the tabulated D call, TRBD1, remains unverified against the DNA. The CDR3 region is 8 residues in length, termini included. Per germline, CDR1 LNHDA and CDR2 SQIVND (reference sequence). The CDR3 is CASSRRRT.

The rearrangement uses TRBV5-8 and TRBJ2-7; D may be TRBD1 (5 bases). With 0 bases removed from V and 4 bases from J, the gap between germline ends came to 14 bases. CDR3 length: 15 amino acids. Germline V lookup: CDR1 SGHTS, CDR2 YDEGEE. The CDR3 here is CASSLAGAEIYEQYF. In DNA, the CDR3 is TGTGCCAGCAGCTTGGCTGGGGCAGAGATTTACGAGCAGTACTTC.

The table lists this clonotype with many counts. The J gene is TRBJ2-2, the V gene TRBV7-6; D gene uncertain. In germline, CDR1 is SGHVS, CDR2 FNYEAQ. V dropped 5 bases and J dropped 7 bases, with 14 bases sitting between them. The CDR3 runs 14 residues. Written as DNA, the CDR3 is TGTGCCAGCAGCGACCAGGTGGCGAGCGGGGAGCTGTTTTTT. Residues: CASSDQVASGELFF. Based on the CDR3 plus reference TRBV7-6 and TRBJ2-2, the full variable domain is GAGVSQSPRYKVTKRGQDVALRCDPISGHVSLYWYRQALGQGPEFLTYFNYEAQQDKSGLPNDRFSAERPEGSISTLTIQRTEQRDSAMYRCASSDQVASGELFFGEGSRLTVL.

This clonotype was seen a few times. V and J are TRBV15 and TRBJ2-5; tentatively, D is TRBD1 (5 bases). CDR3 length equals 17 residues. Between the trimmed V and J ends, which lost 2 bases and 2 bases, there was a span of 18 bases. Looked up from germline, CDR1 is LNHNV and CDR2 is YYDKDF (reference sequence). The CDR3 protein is CATSRPRTKTEQETQYF. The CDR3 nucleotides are TGTGCCACCAGCAGACCCCGCACAAAGACAGAACAAGAGACCCAGTACTTC.

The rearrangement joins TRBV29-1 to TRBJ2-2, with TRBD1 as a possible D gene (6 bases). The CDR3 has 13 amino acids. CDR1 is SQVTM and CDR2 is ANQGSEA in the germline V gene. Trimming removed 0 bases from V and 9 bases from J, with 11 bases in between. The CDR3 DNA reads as TGCAGCGTTGAAGATATGGGGGCCAGGGAGCTGTTTTTT. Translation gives CSVEDMGARELFF.

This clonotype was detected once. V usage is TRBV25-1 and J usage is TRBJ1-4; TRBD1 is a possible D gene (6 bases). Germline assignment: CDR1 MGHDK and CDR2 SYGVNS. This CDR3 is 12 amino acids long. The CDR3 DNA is TGTGCGGCCAGGGGCTTAGATGAAAAACTGTTTTTT. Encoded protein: CAARGLDEKLFF. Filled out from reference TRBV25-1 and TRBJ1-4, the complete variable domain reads EADIYQTPRYLVIGTGKKITLECSQTMGHDKMYWYQQDPGMELHLIHYSYGVNSTEKGDLSSESTVSRIRTEHFPLTLESARPSHTSQYLCAARGLDEKLFFGSGTQLSVL.

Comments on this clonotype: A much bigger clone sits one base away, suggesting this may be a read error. CDR3 region: CSARDLRQGETRYF. CDR3 nucleotides: TGCAGTGCTAGAGACCTACGCCAGGGAGAGACCCGGTACTTC. The rearrangement links TRBV20-1 to TRBJ2-5; D may be TRBD1 or TRBD2 (5 bases each). Germline V CDR1 and CDR2: DFQATT, SNEGSKA (reference sequence). The CDR3 has 14 residues.

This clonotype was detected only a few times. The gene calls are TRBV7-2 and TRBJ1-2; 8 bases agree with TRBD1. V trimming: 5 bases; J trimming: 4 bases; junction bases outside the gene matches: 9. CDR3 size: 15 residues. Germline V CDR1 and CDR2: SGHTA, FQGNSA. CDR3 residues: CASSTRTGSGYGYTF. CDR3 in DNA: TGTGCCAGCAGCACTCGGACAGGGTCAGGCTATGGCTACACCTTC.

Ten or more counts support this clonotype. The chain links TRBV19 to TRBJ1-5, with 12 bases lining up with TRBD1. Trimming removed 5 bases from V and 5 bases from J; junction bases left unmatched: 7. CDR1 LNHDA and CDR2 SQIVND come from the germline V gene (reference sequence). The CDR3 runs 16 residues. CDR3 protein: CASSPQGQGADQPQHF. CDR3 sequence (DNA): TGTGCCAGTAGTCCCCAGGGACAGGGGGCGGATCAGCCCCAGCATTTT.

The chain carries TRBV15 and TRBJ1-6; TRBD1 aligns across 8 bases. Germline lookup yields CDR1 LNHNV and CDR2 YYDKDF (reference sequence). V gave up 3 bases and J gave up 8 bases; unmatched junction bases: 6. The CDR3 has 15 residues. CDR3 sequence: CATSSRQGNDSPLHF. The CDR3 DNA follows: TGTGCCACCAGCAGCAGACAGGGGAACGATTCACCCCTCCACTTT.

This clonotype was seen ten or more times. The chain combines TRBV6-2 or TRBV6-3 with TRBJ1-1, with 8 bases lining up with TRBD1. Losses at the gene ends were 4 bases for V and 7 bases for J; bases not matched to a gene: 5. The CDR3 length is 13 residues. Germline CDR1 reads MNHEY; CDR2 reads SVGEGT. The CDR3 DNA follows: TGTGCCAGCAGTTGGGGGACAGGAGGTGAAGCTTTCTTT. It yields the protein CASSWGTGGEAFF.

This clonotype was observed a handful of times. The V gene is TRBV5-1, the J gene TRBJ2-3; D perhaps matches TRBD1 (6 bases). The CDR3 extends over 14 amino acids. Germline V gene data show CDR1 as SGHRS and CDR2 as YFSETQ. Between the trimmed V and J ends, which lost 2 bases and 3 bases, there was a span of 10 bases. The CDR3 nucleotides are TGCGCCAGCAGCTTAGGCAGGGGAACAGATACGCAGTATTTT. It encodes CASSLGRGTDTQYF.

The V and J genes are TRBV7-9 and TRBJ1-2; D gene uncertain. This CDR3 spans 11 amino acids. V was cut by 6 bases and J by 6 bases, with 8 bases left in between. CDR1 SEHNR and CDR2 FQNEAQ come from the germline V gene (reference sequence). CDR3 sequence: CASSSLDGYTF. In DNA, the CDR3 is TGTGCCAGCAGTTCACTGGATGGCTACACCTTC.

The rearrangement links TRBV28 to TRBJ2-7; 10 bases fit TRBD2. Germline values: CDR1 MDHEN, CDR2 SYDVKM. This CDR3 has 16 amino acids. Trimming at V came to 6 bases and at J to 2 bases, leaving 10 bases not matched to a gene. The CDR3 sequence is CASSPGLLAGAYEQYF. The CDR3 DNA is TGTGCCAGCAGCCCGGGTCTGCTAGCGGGAGCCTACGAGCAGTACTTC.

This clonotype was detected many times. The CDR3 sequence: CASSHQKGQGDQPQHF. For the CDR3, the DNA is TGTGCCAGCAGCCACCAAAAGGGGCAGGGCGATCAGCCCCAGCATTTT. The V and J genes are TRBV7-9 and TRBJ1-5; tentatively, D is TRBD1 (5 bases). This CDR3 contains 16 residues. Between the trimmed V and J ends, which lost 5 bases and 5 bases, there was a span of 19 bases. The germline gives CDR1 SEHNR, CDR2 FQNEAQ (reference sequence).

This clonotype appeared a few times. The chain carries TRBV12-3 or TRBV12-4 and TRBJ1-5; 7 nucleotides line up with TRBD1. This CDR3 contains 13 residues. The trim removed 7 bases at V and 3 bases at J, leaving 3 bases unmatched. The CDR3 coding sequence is TGTGCCAGCAACGGGACAGACAATCAGCCCCAGCATTTT. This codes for CASNGTDNQPQHF.

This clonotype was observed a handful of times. DNA for the CDR3: TGTGCCAGCGGGATTTACGACGGCCTGACTAACTATGGCTACACCTTC. It yields the protein CASGIYDGLTNYGYTF. The V and J genes are TRBV3-1 and TRBJ1-2, with D unresolved. The CDR3 is 16 residues long. Trimming took 8 bases from V and 0 from J, leaving 19 bases between them. From germline, CDR1 is LGHDT and CDR2 YNNKEL (reference sequence).

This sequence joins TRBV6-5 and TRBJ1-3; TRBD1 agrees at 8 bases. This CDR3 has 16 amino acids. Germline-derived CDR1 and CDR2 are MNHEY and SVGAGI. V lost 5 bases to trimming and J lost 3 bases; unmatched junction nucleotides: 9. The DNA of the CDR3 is TGTGCCAGCAGTCGGACGGACAGGGCCCTTGGAAACACCATATATTTT. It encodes CASSRTDRALGNTIYF.

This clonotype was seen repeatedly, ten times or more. As DNA, the CDR3 is TGTGCCAGCAGCTCCTCCGGACTAGCGGGAGAGACCCAGTACTTC. Translated: CASSSSGLAGETQYF. The chain employs TRBV7-2 and TRBJ2-5; 11 bases agree with TRBD2. The trim removed 4 bases at V and 4 bases at J, leaving 5 bases unmatched. This CDR3 comprises 15 residues. The germline V gene encodes CDR1 SGHTA and CDR2 FQGNSA.

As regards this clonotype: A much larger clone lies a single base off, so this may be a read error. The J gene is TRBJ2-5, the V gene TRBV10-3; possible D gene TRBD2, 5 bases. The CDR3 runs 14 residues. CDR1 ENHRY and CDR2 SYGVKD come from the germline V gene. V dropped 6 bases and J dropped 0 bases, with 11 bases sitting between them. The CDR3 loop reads CAISEQRYQETQYF. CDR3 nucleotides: TGTGCCATCAGCGAACAGCGGTACCAAGAGACCCAGTACTTC.

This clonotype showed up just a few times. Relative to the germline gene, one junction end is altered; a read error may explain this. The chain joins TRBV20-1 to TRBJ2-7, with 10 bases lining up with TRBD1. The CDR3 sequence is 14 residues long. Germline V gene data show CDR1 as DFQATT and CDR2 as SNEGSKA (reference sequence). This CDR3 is CSARAGQGAYEQYF. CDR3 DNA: TGCAGTGCCAGAGCTGGACAGGGGGCCTACGAGCAGTACTTC.

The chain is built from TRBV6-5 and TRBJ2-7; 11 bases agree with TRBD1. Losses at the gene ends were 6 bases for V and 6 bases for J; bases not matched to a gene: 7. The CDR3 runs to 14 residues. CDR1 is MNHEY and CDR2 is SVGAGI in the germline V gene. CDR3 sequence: CASSYGTGGSEQYF. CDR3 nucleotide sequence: TGTGCCAGCAGCTATGGGACAGGGGGGAGCGAGCAGTACTTC.